The 20 T cell receptor beta chains listed next were all sequenced from one sample in a study of blood T cells in healthy people across ages. The second PCR ran roughly 6 to 12 cycles with a sample-barcoded 5' primer and J-beta primers. In TCRdb, the 5' RACE reads were re-called with MiXCR into one record per CDR3 protein. The sample includes some 640,000 distinct CDR3 sequences, approximately 30% of them seen just once. The sample was blood. These receptors came from a woman older than 75 in good health.

The V call is TRBV5-1, the J call TRBJ1-2; weak D call: TRBD1 (5 bases). Trimming took 1 base from V and 6 from J, leaving 10 bases between them. This CDR3 spans 13 amino acids. Per the germline V gene, CDR1 is SGHRS and CDR2 is YFSETQ. The CDR3 region has the DNA TGCGCCAGCAGCTTGTCGGGGCGAGATGGCTACACCTTC. Residues: CASSLSGRDGYTF. The variable domain in full, completed from reference TRBV5-1 and TRBJ1-2, reads KAGVTQTPRYLIKTRGQQVTLSCSPISGHRSVSWYQQTPGQGLQFLFEYFSETQRNKGNFPGRFSGRQFSNSRSEMNVSTLELGDSALYLCASSLSGRDGYTFGSGTRLTVV.

This clonotype was seen many times. This chain uses TRBV7-9 with TRBJ2-5, with 13 bases matching TRBD2. Germline CDR1 reads SEHNR; CDR2 reads FQNEAQ (reference sequence). The CDR3 is 17 residues long. Trimming cost V 5 bases and J 3 bases; bases outside gene matches: 9. The CDR3 DNA reads TGTGCCAGCAGCCCCCGGACTAGCGGGGGAAGTGAAGAGACCCAGTACTTC. The encoded protein is CASSPRTSGGSEETQYF.

On this clonotype itself: This could be a read error, since a much larger clone is one nucleotide away. V gene TRBV15 combines with J gene TRBJ2-5, with D uncertain. Trimming took 4 bases from V and 4 from J, leaving 19 bases between them. The CDR3 is 16 amino acids. Per the germline V gene, CDR1 is LNHNV and CDR2 is YYDKDF (reference sequence). CDR3 loop: CATSIGHGRHLETQYF. The CDR3 DNA is TGTGCCACCAGCATAGGCCATGGTAGGCATCTAGAGACCCAGTACTTC.

This clonotype was seen a handful of times. The chain uses TRBV27 and TRBJ2-7; 8 bases align to TRBD1. Germline values: CDR1 MNHEY, CDR2 SMNVEV (reference sequence). V gave up 8 bases and J gave up 2 bases; unmatched junction bases: 11. The CDR3 is 15 residues long. CDR3: CASYPQGGRPYEQYF. CDR3 nucleotide sequence: TGTGCCAGCTACCCACAGGGGGGCCGGCCCTACGAGCAGTACTTC.

This sequence joins TRBV7-2 and TRBJ2-5; D is uncertain. CDR1 is SGHTA and CDR2 is FQGNSA in the germline V gene. The CDR3 is 11 amino acids. V shed 3 bases and J shed 11 bases, with 10 bases lying between them. The CDR3 DNA reads TGTGCCAGCAGCTTTCTTTTAGGGCAGTACTTC. It is translated as CASSFLLGQYF.

Many counts were recorded for this clonotype. The chain uses TRBV7-3 and TRBJ1-2; 7 bases fit TRBD1. The V gene's germline CDR1 is SGHTA and CDR2 FQGTGA. Trimming removed 5 bases from V and 0 bases from J; junction bases left unmatched: 6. This CDR3 region has 15 residues. Here the CDR3 DNA reads TGTGCCAGCAGCCCGACAGGACAGGCTAACTATGGCTACACCTTC. Translation gives CASSPTGQANYGYTF.

This clonotype was seen many times. The gene calls are TRBV6-6 and TRBJ1-2; maybe TRBD1 (5 bases). The length of the CDR3 is 13 residues. Germline loops: CDR1 MNHNY, CDR2 SVGAGI (reference sequence). With 5 bases removed from V and 8 bases from J, the gap between germline ends came to 15 bases. The CDR3 is CASSRDHKAGYTF. The CDR3 nucleotides read TGTGCCAGCAGTCGGGACCACAAGGCGGGCTACACCTTC.

This clonotype was counted ten times or more. The chain couples TRBV7-3 to TRBJ2-2, with TRBD2 identical over 8 bases. V was pared by 1 base and J by 0 bases, with 1 base of the junction left unmatched. Germline loops: CDR1 SGHTA, CDR2 FQGTGA. This CDR3 spans 16 amino acids. The DNA for the CDR3 is TGTGCCAGCAGCTTAAGCGGGGGGCCGAACACCGGGGAGCTGTTTTTT. Protein product: CASSLSGGPNTGELFF.

Ten or more counts support this clonotype. The genes are TRBV6-6 and TRBJ2-5; TRBD2 matches at 8 bases. CDR1 MNHNY and CDR2 SVGAGI come from the germline V gene (reference sequence). The CDR3 spans 15 residues. V trimming: 7 bases; J trimming: 5 bases; junction bases outside the gene matches: 12. CDR3 sequence: CASTGRRGAMETQYF. The CDR3 region has the DNA TGTGCCAGCACCGGCCGGCGGGGGGCCATGGAGACCCAGTACTTC.

This clonotype appeared many times. The V and J genes are TRBV30 and TRBJ2-7; TRBD2 matches 9 bases. The CDR3 is made up of 14 amino acids. Germline V CDR1 and CDR2: GTSNPN, SVGIG (reference sequence). V dropped 3 bases and J dropped 4; count of bases not matched to a gene: 7. Here the CDR3 DNA reads TGTGCCTGGAGCCGCGGGGGGGCTTTGTACGAGCAGTACTTC. Amino acids: CAWSRGGALYEQYF. The full variable domain, its missing parts supplied by reference TRBV30 and TRBJ2-7, is SQTIHQWPATLVQPVGSPLSLECTVEGTSNPNLYWYRQAAGRGLQLLFYSVGIGQISSEVPQNLSASRPQDRQFILSSKKLLLSDSGFYLCAWSRGGALYEQYFGPGTRLTVT.

This clonotype was observed many times. The rearrangement links TRBV5-5 to TRBJ2-7; TRBD1 is a possible D gene (7 bases). Germline V gene lookup returns CDR1 SGHKS and CDR2 YYEKEE (reference sequence). This CDR3 is 14 amino acids long. Trimming stripped 4 bases from V and 2 bases from J, with 13 bases between. DNA of the CDR3: TGTGCCAGCAGCCCCCAGGGGGGAGCCTACGAGCAGTACTTC. This translates into CASSPQGGAYEQYF. The whole variable domain, remainder taken from reference TRBV5-5 and TRBJ2-7, is DAGVTQSPTHLIKTRGQQVTLRCSPISGHKSVSWYQQVLGQGPQFIFQYYEKEERGRGNFPDRFSARQFPNYSSELNVNALLLGDSALYLCASSPQGGAYEQYFGPGTRLTVT.

This clonotype came up many times. This sequence joins TRBV5-1 and TRBJ2-7, with 8 positions matching TRBD1. The CDR3 is 14 amino acids. J gave up 4 bases and V 3 bases, and 6 bases lay outside the gene matches. The germline V gene has CDR1 SGHRS and CDR2 YFSETQ. The CDR3 loop reads CASSSQGQDYEQYF. For the CDR3, the DNA is TGCGCCAGCAGCTCCCAGGGACAGGATTACGAGCAGTACTTC.

This chain joins TRBV20-1 and TRBJ2-1; either TRBD1 or TRBD2 may supply D (5 bases each). CDR1 is DFQATT, CDR2 SNEGSKA, per germline (reference sequence). The CDR3 covers 12 residues. V shed 6 bases and J shed 10 bases, with 16 bases lying between them. This chain's CDR3 is CSAHGGNYEQFF. The CDR3 DNA sequence: TGCAGTGCCCATGGGGGAAACTACGAGCAGTTCTTC.

The rearrangement links TRBV5-1 to TRBJ1-4; 7 nucleotides align to TRBD1. From germline, CDR1 is SGHRS and CDR2 YFSETQ. Trimming took 7 bases from V and 8 from J; bases not matched to a gene: 11. The CDR3 covers 14 residues. The CDR3 is CASHSGTASEKLFF. The DNA for the CDR3 is TGCGCCAGCCATTCCGGGACAGCAAGCGAAAAACTGTTTTTT.

Ten or more counts support this clonotype. V gene TRBV29-1 combines with J gene TRBJ2-7; a weak D match, TRBD2 (6 bases). V lost 5 bases, J lost 1 base, and 9 bases lay in between. This CDR3 is 12 amino acids long. The germline CDR1 and CDR2 sequences are SQVTM and ANQGSEA. The CDR3 here is CSVQGLSYEQYF. CDR3 sequence (DNA): TGCAGCGTTCAGGGACTTTCCTACGAGCAGTACTTC.

This clonotype was recorded many times. This chain joins TRBV15 and TRBJ1-2; D gene ambiguous. Germline-derived CDR1 and CDR2 are LNHNV and YYDKDF (reference sequence). Trimming removed 1 base from V and 7 bases from J, with 4 bases in between. The CDR3 extends over 11 amino acids. The CDR3 spells CATSRGGGYTF. CDR3 coding DNA: TGTGCCACCAGCAGAGGCGGTGGCTACACCTTC.

This clonotype was recorded at least ten times. The V gene is TRBV6-1, the J gene TRBJ2-1; TRBD2 matches at 13 bases. Germline V gene data show CDR1 as MNHNS and CDR2 as SASEGT. The ends lost 6 bases at V and 8 bases at J; junction bases unmatched: 4. This CDR3 is 14 amino acids long. This chain's CDR3 is CASRTSGGMDEQFF. CDR3 coding DNA: TGTGCCAGCAGGACTAGCGGGGGGATGGATGAGCAGTTCTTC.

The V and J genes are TRBV5-6 and TRBJ2-7; possible D gene TRBD1, 6 bases. The CDR3 sequence is 13 residues long. Germline V gene lookup returns CDR1 SGHDT and CDR2 YYEEEE. Trimming stripped 6 bases from V and 3 bases from J, with 13 bases between. DNA for the CDR3: TGTGCCAGCAACAGGGTTGGCAGCTACGAGCAGTACTTC. The encoded protein is CASNRVGSYEQYF.

This sequence joins TRBV12-3 or TRBV12-4 and TRBJ2-4; possibly TRBD1 for D (7 bases). The DNA end lines up better with TRBJ2-7; the J call may be wrong. CDR3 length: 15 residues. The CDR3 DNA reads TGTGCCAGCTCCCGGGCGGGACAGTCGAATTACGAGCAGTACTTC. Encoded protein: CASSRAGQSNYEQYF.

This clonotype turned up a few times. A clone one base away is much larger, so this may be a read error. The chain combines TRBV5-1 with TRBJ2-7, with D uncertain. There are 13 residues in the CDR3. Germline V CDR1 and CDR2: SGHRS, YFSETQ. In nucleotides, the CDR3 is TGCGCCAGCAGATTGGAACTCTACAATGAGCAGTACTTC. Translated, it gives CASRLELYNEQYF.